This is a list of T cell receptor beta chains from one sample in a study of vaccination and CD4 T cells after COVID-19. From the PCR reads, TCRdb called clonotypes with MiXCR, one entry per CDR3 protein. This sample carries fewer than 25,000 distinct CDR3 sequences, 50% to 65% of them seen once, and the ten largest clones take 1% to 1.2%. Material: CD4+ T cells from blood, obtained before SARS-CoV-2 vaccination. The receptors here all came from a human donor who had recovered from COVID-19. Each CDR3 is given with its conserved first and last residue. Fields, in order: V gene, J gene, D gene, clone size, CDR3 protein, CDR3 DNA. The D gene is left open where the match is weak. Expanded clones get a size class; other rows say once, few or many, or leave the size out.

TRBV2	TRBJ2-3	TRBD2	.	CASSKEREGYDTQYF	TGTGCCAGCAGTAAGGAGCGGGAAGGTTACGATACGCAGTATTTT
TRBV6-2/TRBV6-3	TRBJ2-3	.	.	CASSRRGMSTDTQYF	TGTGCCAGCAGTAGGAGGGGAATGAGCACAGATACGCAGTATTTT
TRBV20-1	TRBJ2-3	.	.	CSARGGPRGTDTQYF	TGCAGTGCTAGGGGGGGTCCCAGAGGGACAGATACGCAGTATTTT
TRBV2	TRBJ2-3	.	.	CASSDLGPSTNTQYF	TGTGCCAGCAGTGATTTGGGCCCCTCCACAAATACGCAGTATTTT
TRBV19	TRBJ1-1	.	.	CASSIHGRAEAFF	TGTGCCAGTAGTATTCACGGGCGGGCTGAAGCTTTCTTT
TRBV20-1	TRBJ2-5	.	.	CSAVQETQYF	TGCAGTGCGGTCCAAGAGACCCAGTACTTC
TRBV20-1	TRBJ2-7	.	.	CSARDTTSLSYEQYF	TGCAGTGCTAGAGACACTACCTCCCTCTCCTACGAGCAGTACTTC
TRBV20-1	TRBJ2-7	.	.	CSARDLDGYEQYF	TGCAGTGCTAGAGATCTCGATGGTTACGAGCAGTACTTC
TRBV30	TRBJ1-5	.	.	CAWSLLNSNQPQHF	TGTGCCTGGAGTCTTCTCAATAGCAATCAGCCCCAGCATTTT
TRBV7-9	TRBJ2-5	.	.	CASSLAFLDGQETQYF	TGTGCCAGCAGCTTAGCGTTTCTTGACGGCCAAGAGACCCAGTACTTC
TRBV6-2/TRBV6-3	TRBJ2-2	TRBD2	.	CASSLLAGGEAGELFF	TGTGCCAGCAGCCTGCTAGCGGGAGGGGAAGCCGGGGAGCTGTTTTTT
TRBV6-1	TRBJ1-2	TRBD1	.	CASSDSTGQGDYGYTF	TGTGCCAGCAGTGACTCTACCGGACAGGGGGACTATGGCTACACCTTC
TRBV20-1	TRBJ2-7	TRBD2	few	CSARVGLGLAGAWGGYEQYF	TGCAGTGCTAGAGTTGGTCTGGGACTAGCGGGAGCATGGGGAGGATACGAGCAGTACTTC
TRBV14	TRBJ2-5	.	.	CANTTTKTEFMFHRETQYF	TGTGCCAACACAACGACCAAGACTGAGTTCATGTTTCATAGAGAGACCCAGTACTTC
TRBV2	TRBJ2-7	.	.	CASGGWTGGWEQYF	TGTGCCAGCGGGGGGTGGACAGGAGGGTGGGAGCAGTACTTC
TRBV25-1	TRBJ2-5	.	.	CASSEWLGTQYF	TGTGCCAGCAGTGAATGGTTGGGGACCCAGTACTTC
TRBV15	TRBJ2-3	TRBD2	.	CATAGGLGDTQYF	TGTGCCACCGCGGGAGGGTTGGGAGATACGCAGTATTTT
TRBV6-2/TRBV6-3	TRBJ2-1	TRBD2	.	CASSYGTRRYNEQFF	TGTGCCAGCAGCTACGGGACTAGACGCTACAATGAGCAGTTCTTC
TRBV11-2	TRBJ2-3	TRBD2	.	CASGRLTDTQYF	TGTGCAAGCGGGAGGTTAACAGATACGCAGTATTTT
TRBV29-1	TRBJ2-5	.	.	CSVVRTKETQYF	TGCAGCGTTGTACGGACTAAAGAGACCCAGTACTTC
TRBV7-6	TRBJ1-3	.	.	CASSPDDLSGNTIYF	TGTGCCAGCAGCCCGGACGACCTCTCAGGAAACACCATATATTTT
TRBV6-1	TRBJ1-2	.	.	CASSESHGYTF	TGTGCCAGCAGTGAATCTCATGGCTACACCTTC
TRBV7-6	TRBJ2-1	.	.	CASSLQGSSYNEQFF	TGTGCCAGCAGCCTACAGGGAAGCTCCTACAATGAGCAGTTCTTC
TRBV19	TRBJ1-5	.	few	CASVIDQPQHF	TGTGCCAGCGTAATAGATCAGCCCCAGCATTTT
TRBV19	TRBJ1-5	TRBD1	.	CASSMSGQGMDQPQHF	TGTGCCAGTAGTATGTCGGGACAGGGAATGGATCAGCCCCAGCATTTT
TRBV20-1	TRBJ2-7	.	.	CSATPGLPRYEQYF	TGCAGTGCTACTCCAGGACTACCTCGTTACGAGCAGTACTTC
TRBV7-9	TRBJ1-1	TRBD1	.	CASSPLPGQGVLVGYFNTEAFF	TGTGCCAGCAGCCCGCTACCCGGACAGGGGGTTCTGGTAGGATACTTCAACACTGAAGCTTTCTTT
TRBV19	TRBJ2-1	.	.	CASSSYSEQFF	TGTGCCAGTAGTTCATACAGTGAGCAGTTCTTC
TRBV2	TRBJ1-3	.	few	CASSPLGGANSGNTIYF	TGTGCCAGCAGTCCCCTAGGGGGGGCAAACTCTGGAAACACCATATATTTT
TRBV20-1	TRBJ2-3	TRBD2	.	CSAKAGWVAGAGGTDTQYF	TGCAGTGCTAAAGCCGGGTGGGTAGCGGGAGCGGGAGGCACAGATACGCAGTATTTT
TRBV12-3/TRBV12-4	TRBJ2-7	.	.	CASSLSGGDEQYF	TGTGCCAGCAGTTTGTCCGGGGGTGACGAGCAGTACTTC
TRBV6-5	TRBJ2-5	.	once	CASSYGQETQYF	TGTGCCAGCAGTTACGGTCAAGAGACCCAGTACTTC
TRBV7-2	TRBJ2-1	TRBD2	.	CASSQLAGGPLEQFF	TGTGCCAGCAGCCAGCTAGCGGGAGGGCCACTTGAGCAGTTCTTC
TRBV4-2	TRBJ2-3	.	few	CASSDWPGRSREDTQYF	TGTGCCAGCAGCGACTGGCCGGGACGGAGTCGGGAGGATACGCAGTATTTT
TRBV6-1	TRBJ2-7	TRBD1	.	CASSIQGSAYYEQYF	TGTGCCAGCAGTATACAGGGGTCTGCCTACTACGAGCAGTACTTC
TRBV10-3	TRBJ2-7	TRBD1	.	CAIGTGGSYEQYF	TGTGCCATCGGGACAGGGGGGTCCTACGAGCAGTACTTC
TRBV20-1	TRBJ1-4	.	.	CSASLLGGGNEKLFF	TGCAGTGCGTCTTTATTGGGGGGTGGTAATGAAAAACTGTTTTTT
TRBV20-1	TRBJ1-5	.	.	CSARDPRDRSNQPQHF	TGCAGTGCTAGAGATCCCCGGGACCGTAGCAATCAGCCCCAGCATTTT
TRBV6-7	TRBJ2-3	.	.	CASSYFAGSLMGDTQYF	TGTGCCAGCAGTTACTTCGCGGGATCCCTCATGGGAGATACGCAGTATTTT
TRBV20-1	TRBJ1-5	TRBD1	few	CSARADREAQPQHF	TGCAGTGCTAGAGCTGACAGGGAGGCTCAGCCCCAGCATTTT
TRBV19	TRBJ1-2	.	.	CASTLGLNNYGYTF	TGTGCCAGTACCTTGGGATTAAACAACTATGGCTACACCTTC
TRBV20-1	TRBJ2-3	TRBD1	.	CSATRDRDGTDTQYF	TGCAGTGCAACCCGGGACAGGGATGGCACAGATACGCAGTATTTT
TRBV20-1	TRBJ1-4	.	.	CSAPKRTASREKLFF	TGCAGTGCTCCTAAGCGGACAGCCTCCCGGGAAAAACTGTTTTTT
TRBV28	TRBJ2-7	.	.	CASSSPGYEQYF	TGTGCCAGCAGTTCCCCCGGGTACGAGCAGTACTTC
TRBV27	TRBJ2-2	TRBD2	.	CASTGLAGFGELFF	TGTGCCAGTACGGGACTAGCGGGATTCGGGGAGCTGTTTTTT
TRBV6-1	TRBJ2-5	.	few	CASKASQGTQYF	TGTGCCAGCAAAGCCTCCCAGGGGACCCAGTACTTC
TRBV20-1	TRBJ2-7	.	.	CSASGTPYEQYF	TGCAGTGCTAGTGGGACCCCCTACGAGCAGTACTTC
TRBV11-3	TRBJ2-2	.	.	CASSYRHGTGELFF	TGTGCCAGCAGCTACAGACACGGGACAGGGGAGCTGTTTTTT
TRBV6-1	TRBJ2-1	TRBD2	.	CASQTSLREQFF	TGTGCCAGCCAGACTAGCTTAAGGGAGCAGTTCTTC
TRBV20-1	TRBJ2-3	TRBD2	few	CSARETIAGDTQYF	TGCAGTGCTAGAGAGACTATAGCGGGAGATACGCAGTATTTT